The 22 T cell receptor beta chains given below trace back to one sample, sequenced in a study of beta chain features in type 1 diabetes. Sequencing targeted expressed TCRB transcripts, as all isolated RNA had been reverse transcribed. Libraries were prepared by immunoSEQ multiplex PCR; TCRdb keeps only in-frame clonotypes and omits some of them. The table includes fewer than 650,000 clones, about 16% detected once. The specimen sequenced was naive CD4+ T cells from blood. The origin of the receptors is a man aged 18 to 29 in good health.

Here the CDR3 DNA reads TGTGCCAGCGGATTCAGGGGGATCGGCACTGAAGCTTTCTTT. Translating it yields CASGFRGIGTEAFF. This chain connects TRBV27 to TRBJ1-1, with TRBD1 identical over 7 bases. Germline CDR1 reads MNHEY; CDR2 reads SMNVEV (reference sequence). J was trimmed by 4 bases and V by 8 bases; bases with no gene match: 10. The CDR3 runs 14 residues.

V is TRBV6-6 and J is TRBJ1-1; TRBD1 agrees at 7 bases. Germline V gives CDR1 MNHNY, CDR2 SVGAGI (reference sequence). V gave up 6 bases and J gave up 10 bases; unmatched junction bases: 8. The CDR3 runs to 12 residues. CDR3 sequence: CASSHETGRAFF. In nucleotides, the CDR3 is TGTGCCAGCAGCCATGAGACAGGGAGAGCTTTCTTT.

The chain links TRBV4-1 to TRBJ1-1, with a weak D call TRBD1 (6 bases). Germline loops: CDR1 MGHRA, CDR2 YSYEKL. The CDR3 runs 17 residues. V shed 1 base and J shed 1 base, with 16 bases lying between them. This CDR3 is CASSQVLRGYENTEAFF. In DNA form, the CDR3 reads TGCGCCAGCAGCCAAGTTCTCAGGGGCTATGAGAACACTGAAGCTTTCTTT.

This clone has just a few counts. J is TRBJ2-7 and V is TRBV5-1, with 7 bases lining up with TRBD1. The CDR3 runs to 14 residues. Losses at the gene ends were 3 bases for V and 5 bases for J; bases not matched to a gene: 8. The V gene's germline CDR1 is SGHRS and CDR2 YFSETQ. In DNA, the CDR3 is TGCGCCAGCAGCTCTCAGGGGGAAATCGACGAGCAGTACTTC. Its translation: CASSSQGEIDEQYF.

This CDR3 is CASNKGAPNTEAFF. For the CDR3, the DNA is TGTGCCAGCAACAAGGGGGCGCCGAACACTGAAGCTTTCTTT. This chain connects TRBV9 to TRBJ1-1; 7 bases map to TRBD1. Unmatched junction bases numbered 6, after V lost 6 bases and J lost 1 base. Germline V gene data show CDR1 as SGDLS and CDR2 as YYNGEE. CDR3 length: 14 residues.

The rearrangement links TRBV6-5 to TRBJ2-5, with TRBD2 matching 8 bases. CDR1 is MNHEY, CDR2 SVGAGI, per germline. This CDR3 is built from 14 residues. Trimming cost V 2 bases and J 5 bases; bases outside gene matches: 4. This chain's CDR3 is CASSYGPGGETQYF. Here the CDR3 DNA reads TGTGCCAGCAGTTACGGTCCGGGAGGGGAGACCCAGTACTTC.

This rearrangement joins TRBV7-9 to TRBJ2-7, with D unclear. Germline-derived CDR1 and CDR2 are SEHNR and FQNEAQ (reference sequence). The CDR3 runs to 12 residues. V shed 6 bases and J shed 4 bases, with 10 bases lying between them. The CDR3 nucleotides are TGTGCCAGCAGTCCTAACCTATACGAGCAGTACTTC. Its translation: CASSPNLYEQYF.

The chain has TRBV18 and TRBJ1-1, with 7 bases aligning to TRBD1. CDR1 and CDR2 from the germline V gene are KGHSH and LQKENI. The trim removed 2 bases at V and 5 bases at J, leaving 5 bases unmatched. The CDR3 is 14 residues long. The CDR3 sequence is CASSPSQGVTEAFF. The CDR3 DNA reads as TGTGCCAGCTCACCAAGCCAGGGGGTGACTGAAGCTTTCTTT.

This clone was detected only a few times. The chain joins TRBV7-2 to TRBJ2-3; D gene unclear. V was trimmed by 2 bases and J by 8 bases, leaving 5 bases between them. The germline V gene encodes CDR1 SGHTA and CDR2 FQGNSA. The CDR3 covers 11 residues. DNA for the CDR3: TGTGCCAGCAGCTTATTGGTTACGCAGTATTTT. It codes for CASSLLVTQYF. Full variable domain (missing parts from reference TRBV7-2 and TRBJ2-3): GAGVSQSPSNKVTEKGKDVELRCDPISGHTALYWYRQSLGQGLEFLIYFQGNSAPDKSGLPSDRFSAERTGGSVSTLTIQRTQQEDSAVYLCASSLLVTQYFGPGTRLTVL.

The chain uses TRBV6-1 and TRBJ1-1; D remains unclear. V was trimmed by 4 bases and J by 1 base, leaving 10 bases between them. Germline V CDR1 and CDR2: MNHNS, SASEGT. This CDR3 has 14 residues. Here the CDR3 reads CASSVEGKNTEAFF. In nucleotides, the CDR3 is TGTGCCAGCAGTGTAGAAGGGAAGAACACTGAAGCTTTCTTT.

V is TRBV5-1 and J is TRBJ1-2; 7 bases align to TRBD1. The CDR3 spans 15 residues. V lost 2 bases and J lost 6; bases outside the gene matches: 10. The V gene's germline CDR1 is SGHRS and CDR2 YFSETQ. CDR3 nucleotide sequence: TGCGCCAGCAGCTTAGGGACGACAGGGCCGGATGGCTACACCTTC. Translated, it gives CASSLGTTGPDGYTF.

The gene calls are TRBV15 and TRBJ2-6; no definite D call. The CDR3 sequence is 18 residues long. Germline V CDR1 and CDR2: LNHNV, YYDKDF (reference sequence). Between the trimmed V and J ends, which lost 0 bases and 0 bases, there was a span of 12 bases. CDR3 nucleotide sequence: TGTGCCACCAGCAGAGATCACGGCGGAGTCTCTGGGGCCAACGTCCTGACTTTC. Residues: CATSRDHGGVSGANVLTF.

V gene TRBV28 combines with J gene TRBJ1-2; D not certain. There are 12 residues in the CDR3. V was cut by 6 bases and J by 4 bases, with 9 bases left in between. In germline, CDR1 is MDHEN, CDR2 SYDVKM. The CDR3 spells CASSPARYGYTF. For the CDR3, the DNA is TGTGCCAGCAGCCCGGCCCGCTATGGCTACACCTTC.

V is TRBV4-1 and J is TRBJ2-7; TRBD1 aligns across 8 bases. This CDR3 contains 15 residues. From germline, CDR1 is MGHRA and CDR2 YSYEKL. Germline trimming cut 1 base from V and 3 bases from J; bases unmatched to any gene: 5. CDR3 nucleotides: TGCGCCAGCAGCCAAGTGTCCGGACAGGGCTACGAGCAGTACTTC. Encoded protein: CASSQVSGQGYEQYF.

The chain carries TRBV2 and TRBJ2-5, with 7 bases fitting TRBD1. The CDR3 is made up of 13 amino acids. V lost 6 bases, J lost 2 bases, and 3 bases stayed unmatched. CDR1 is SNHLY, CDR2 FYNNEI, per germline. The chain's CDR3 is CASRRQGQETQYF. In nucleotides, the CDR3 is TGTGCCAGCAGGCGACAGGGACAAGAGACCCAGTACTTC.

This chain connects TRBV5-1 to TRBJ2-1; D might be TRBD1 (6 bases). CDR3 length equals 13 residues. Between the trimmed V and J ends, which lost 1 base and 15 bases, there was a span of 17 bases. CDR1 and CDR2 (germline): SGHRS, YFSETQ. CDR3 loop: CASSLLLNRVPFF. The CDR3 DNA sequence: TGCGCCAGCAGCTTGTTACTTAACAGGGTCCCGTTCTTC.

The DNA for the CDR3 is TGTGCCAGCAGCCCGATTCCCTATAATTCACCCCTCCACTTT. Amino acid sequence: CASSPIPYNSPLHF. This sequence joins TRBV9 and TRBJ1-6; D unclear. The length of the CDR3 is 14 residues. Germline CDR1 is SGDLS and CDR2 is YYNGEE. The ends were cut back, 4 bases at V and 2 bases at J, with 7 bases in the middle.

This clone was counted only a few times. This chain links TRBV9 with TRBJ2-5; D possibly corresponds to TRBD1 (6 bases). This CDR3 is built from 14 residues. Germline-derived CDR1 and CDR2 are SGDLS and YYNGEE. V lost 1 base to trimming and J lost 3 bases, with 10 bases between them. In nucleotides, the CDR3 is TGTGCCAGCAGCGTAACGGGACAAGAAGAGACCCAGTACTTC. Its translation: CASSVTGQEETQYF.

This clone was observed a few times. The CDR3 spells CASSFRGEKLFF. DNA of the CDR3: TGTGCCAGCAGCTTTCGGGGAGAAAAACTGTTTTTT. The genes are TRBV7-9 and TRBJ1-4; D not resolved. The CDR3 length is 12 residues. Germline CDR1 and CDR2: SEHNR and FQNEAQ (reference sequence). Trimming pared 3 bases from V and 8 bases from J, leaving 7 bases between.

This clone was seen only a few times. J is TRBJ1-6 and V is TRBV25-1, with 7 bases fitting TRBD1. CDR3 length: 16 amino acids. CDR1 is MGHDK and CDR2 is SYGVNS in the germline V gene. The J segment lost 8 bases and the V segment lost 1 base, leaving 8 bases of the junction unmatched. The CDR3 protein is CASSESGRGSYSPLHF. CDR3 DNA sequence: TGTGCCAGCAGTGAATCCGGCAGGGGGTCGTATTCACCCCTCCACTTT.

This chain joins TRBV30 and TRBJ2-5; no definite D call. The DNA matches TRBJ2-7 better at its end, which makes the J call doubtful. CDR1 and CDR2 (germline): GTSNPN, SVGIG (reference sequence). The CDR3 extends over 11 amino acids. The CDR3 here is CAWSFVYEQYF. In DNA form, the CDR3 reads TGTGCCTGGAGCTTCGTATACGAGCAGTACTTC.

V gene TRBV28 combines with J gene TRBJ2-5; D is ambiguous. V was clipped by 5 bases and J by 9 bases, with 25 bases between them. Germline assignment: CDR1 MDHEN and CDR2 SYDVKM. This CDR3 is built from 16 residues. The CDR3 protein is CASSPSGLRIRRAQYF. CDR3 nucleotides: TGTGCCAGCAGTCCCTCCGGGCTCCGAATCCGACGGGCCCAGTACTTC.